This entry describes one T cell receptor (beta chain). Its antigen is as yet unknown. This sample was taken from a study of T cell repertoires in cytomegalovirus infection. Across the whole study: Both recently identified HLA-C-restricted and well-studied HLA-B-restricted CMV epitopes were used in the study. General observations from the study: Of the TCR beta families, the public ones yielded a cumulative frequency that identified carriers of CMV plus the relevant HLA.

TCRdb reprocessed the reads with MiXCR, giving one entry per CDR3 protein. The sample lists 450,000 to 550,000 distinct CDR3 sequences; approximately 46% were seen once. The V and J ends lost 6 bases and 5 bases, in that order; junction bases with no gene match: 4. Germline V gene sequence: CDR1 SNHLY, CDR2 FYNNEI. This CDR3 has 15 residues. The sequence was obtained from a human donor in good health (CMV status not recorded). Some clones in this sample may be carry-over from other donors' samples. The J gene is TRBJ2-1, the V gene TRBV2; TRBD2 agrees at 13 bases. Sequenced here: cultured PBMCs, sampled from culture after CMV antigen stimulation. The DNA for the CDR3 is TGTGCCAGCAGCGAGGGACTAGCGGGGAACAATGAGCAGTTCTTC. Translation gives CASSEGLAGNNEQFF.